This TCR beta chain comes out of a study of blood T cell repertoires in COVID-19. Study-level information: Nucleic acid was either cDNA or gDNA, and it came from T cells, B-cell-depleted T cells, or PBMCs.

About this clone itself: The sample contains more than one DNA sequence encoding this CDR3.

Germline assignment: CDR1 LGHDT and CDR2 YNNKEL (reference sequence). The CDR3 is 16 amino acids. Trimming took 4 bases from V and 2 from J, leaving 15 bases between them. TCRdb keeps only in-frame clones here, not all; method: immunoSEQ multiplex PCR. Among some 360,000 clones, more than 75% were seen once, and the ten largest hold about 2.5%. This TCR derives from a woman in her sixties with COVID-19, enrolled during active disease. What was sequenced was peripheral blood. The rearrangement uses TRBV3-1 (or the pseudogene TRBV3-2) and TRBJ1-5, with D hard to call. This CDR3 is CASSPHGGFGNQPQHF. The CDR3 nucleotides read TGTGCCAGCAGCCCCCACGGCGGGTTTGGCAATCAGCCCCAGCATTTT.